A selection of T cell receptor beta chains follows, all from one sample in a study of T cell responses to AZD1222 COVID-19 vaccine. The data were produced by immunoSEQ multiplex PCR, yet TCRdb's version contains in-frame clones alone and is incomplete. The repertoire holds 150,000 or so clones, about 89% seen once, with roughly 3.8% in the top ten. Sequenced here: peripheral blood, sampled 28 days after the second AZD1222 dose. These receptor sequences come from an adult who received the AZD1222 COVID-19 vaccine. CDR3s include the opening cysteine and the closing phenylalanine or tryptophan. D genes are given only for firm matches. Not every row has a clone size; where given, it reads once, few, many or a size class.

clone_size,j_call,d_call,v_call,cdr3_nt,cdr3_aa
-,TRBJ1-2,-,TRBV29-1,TGCAGCGTTGAAGATCTCGGCCAGGGGAACTTTGGCTACACCTTC,CSVEDLGQGNFGYTF
-,TRBJ2-4,TRBD2,TRBV18,TGTGCCAGCTCACAGGGACTATCCGGACTAGCCAAAAACATTCAGTACTTC,CASSQGLSGLAKNIQYF
-,TRBJ1-6,-,TRBV18,TGTGCCAGCTCACGCAACAACAGGGAGGGTTCACCCCTCCACTTT,CASSRNNREGSPLHF
once,TRBJ1-1,-,TRBV29-1,TGCAGCGTGGCGACCACAAAAGGGGTTGGCACTGAAGCTTTCTTT,CSVATTKGVGTEAFF
-,TRBJ2-1,TRBD2,TRBV6-2/TRBV6-3,TGTGCCAGCAGTTGGATACATCCGGGACTAGCGGGGGGTCATGAGCAGTTCTTC,CASSWIHPGLAGGHEQFF
-,TRBJ2-2,-,TRBV3-1/TRBV3-2,TGTGCCAGCAGCCAAGAAGTAGGGGAGCTGTTTTTT,CASSQEVGELFF
many,TRBJ2-2,TRBD1,TRBV6-2/TRBV6-3,TGTGCCAGCAGTTACCAGCTAACAGGGGCGAACACCGGGGAGCTGTTTTTT,CASSYQLTGANTGELFF
-,TRBJ2-7,TRBD2,TRBV5-1,TGCGCCAGCAGCTATACCGGGACTAGATTAACGGACGAGCAGTACTTC,CASSYTGTRLTDEQYF
-,TRBJ1-4,-,TRBV19,TGTGCCAGTAGAAACAGGCAGATTGCAACTAATGAAAAACTGTTTTTT,CASRNRQIATNEKLFF
-,TRBJ1-3,-,TRBV30,TGTGCCTGGACCCCCTTGGGCCCTAGAAACACCATATATTTT,CAWTPLGPRNTIYF
-,TRBJ2-7,-,TRBV3-1/TRBV3-2,TGTGCCAGCAGCCAAGTGGGCGGTAGCGCCTACGAGCAGTACTTC,CASSQVGGSAYEQYF
-,TRBJ2-1,TRBD2,TRBV18,TGTGCCAGCTCAACGGGACTAGCGAATGAGCAGTTCTTC,CASSTGLANEQFF
-,TRBJ2-4,TRBD2,TRBV7-2,TGTGCCAGCAGCTTTTCCGCTAGCGGGATGGGGGGAAACATTCAGTACTTC,CASSFSASGMGGNIQYF